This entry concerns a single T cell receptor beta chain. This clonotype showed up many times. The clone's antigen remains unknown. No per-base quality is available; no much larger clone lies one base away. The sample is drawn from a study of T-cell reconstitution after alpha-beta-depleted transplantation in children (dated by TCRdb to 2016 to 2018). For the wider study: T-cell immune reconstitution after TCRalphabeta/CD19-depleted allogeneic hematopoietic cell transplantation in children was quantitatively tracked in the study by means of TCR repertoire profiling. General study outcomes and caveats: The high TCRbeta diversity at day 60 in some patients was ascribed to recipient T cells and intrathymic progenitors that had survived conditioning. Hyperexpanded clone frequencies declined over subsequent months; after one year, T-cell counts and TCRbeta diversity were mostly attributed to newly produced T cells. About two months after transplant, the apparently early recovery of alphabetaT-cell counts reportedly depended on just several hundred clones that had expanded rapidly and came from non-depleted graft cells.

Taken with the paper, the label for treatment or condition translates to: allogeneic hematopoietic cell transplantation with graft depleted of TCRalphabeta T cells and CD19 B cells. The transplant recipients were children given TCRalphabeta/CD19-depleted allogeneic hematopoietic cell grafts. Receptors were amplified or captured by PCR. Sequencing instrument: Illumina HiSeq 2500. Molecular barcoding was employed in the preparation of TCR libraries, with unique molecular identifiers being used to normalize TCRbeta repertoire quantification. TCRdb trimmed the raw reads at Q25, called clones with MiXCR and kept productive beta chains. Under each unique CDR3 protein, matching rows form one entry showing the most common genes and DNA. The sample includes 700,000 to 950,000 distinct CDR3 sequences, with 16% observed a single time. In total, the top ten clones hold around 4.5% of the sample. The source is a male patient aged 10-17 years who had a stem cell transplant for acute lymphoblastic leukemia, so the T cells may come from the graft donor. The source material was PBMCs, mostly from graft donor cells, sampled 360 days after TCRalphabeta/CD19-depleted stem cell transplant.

The DNA sequence is TGTGCCATCATGCTAGCTAGCAATGAGCAGTTCTTC. Translation gives CAIMLASNEQFF. The rearranged segments are TRBV10-3 and TRBJ2-1; TRBD2 is a weak D gene call, 5 bases matching. V loses 7 bases of germline sequence and J loses 6 bases, and the interval between the two ends is 10 bases. The CDR3, cysteine through phenylalanine, is 12 amino acids long. Only the CDR3 DNA is retained, 36 bases long and in frame from the first base. Via the germline V gene, CDR1 is ENHRY and CDR2 SYGVKD.